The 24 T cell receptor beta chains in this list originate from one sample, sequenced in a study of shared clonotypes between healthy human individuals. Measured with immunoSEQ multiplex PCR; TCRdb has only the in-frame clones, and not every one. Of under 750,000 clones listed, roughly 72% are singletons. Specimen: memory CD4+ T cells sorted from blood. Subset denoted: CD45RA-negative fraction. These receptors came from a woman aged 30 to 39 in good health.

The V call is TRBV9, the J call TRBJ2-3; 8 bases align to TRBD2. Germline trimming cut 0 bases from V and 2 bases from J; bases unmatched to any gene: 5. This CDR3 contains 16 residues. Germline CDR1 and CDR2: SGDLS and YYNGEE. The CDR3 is CASSVETGGATDTQYF. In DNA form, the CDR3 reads TGTGCCAGCAGCGTAGAGACGGGAGGGGCCACAGATACGCAGTATTTT.

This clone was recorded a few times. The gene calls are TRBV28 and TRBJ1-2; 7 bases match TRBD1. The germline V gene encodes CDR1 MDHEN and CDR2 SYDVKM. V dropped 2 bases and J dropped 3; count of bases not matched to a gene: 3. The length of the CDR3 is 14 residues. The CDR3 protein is CASSLTGADYGYTF. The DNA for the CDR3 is TGTGCCAGCAGTTTAACAGGGGCGGACTATGGCTACACCTTC.

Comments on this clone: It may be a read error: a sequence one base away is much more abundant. For the CDR3, the DNA is TGTGCCAGCAGCCGGGGGGACCCTGAAGCTTTCTTT. It specifies CASSRGDPEAFF. The V and J genes are TRBV6-6 and TRBJ1-1; D is possibly TRBD1 (5 bases). The CDR3 extends over 12 amino acids. The V gene's germline CDR1 is MNHNY and CDR2 SVGAGI (reference sequence). The ends were cut back, 6 bases at V and 6 bases at J, with 11 bases in the middle.

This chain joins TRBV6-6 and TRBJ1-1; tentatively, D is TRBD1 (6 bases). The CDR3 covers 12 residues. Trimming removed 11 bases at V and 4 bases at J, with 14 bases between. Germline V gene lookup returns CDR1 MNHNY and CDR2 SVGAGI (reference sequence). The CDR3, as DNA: TGTGCCCACAGGGAGAGGGGCACTGAAGCTTTCTTT. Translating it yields CAHRERGTEAFF.

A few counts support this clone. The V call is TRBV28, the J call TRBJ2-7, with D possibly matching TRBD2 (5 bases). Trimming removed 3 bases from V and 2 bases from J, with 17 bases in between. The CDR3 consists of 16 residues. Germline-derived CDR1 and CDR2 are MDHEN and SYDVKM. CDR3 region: CASSFQYSLTTYEQYF. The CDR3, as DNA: TGTGCCAGCAGTTTCCAGTACAGCCTGACTACCTACGAGCAGTACTTC.

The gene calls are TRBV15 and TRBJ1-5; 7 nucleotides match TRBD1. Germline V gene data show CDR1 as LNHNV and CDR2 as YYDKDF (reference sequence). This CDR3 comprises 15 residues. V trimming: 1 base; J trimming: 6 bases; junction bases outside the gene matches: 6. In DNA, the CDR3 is TGTGCCACCAGCAGAGCCATGGGACAGAGTCAGCCCCAGCATTTT. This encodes CATSRAMGQSQPQHF.

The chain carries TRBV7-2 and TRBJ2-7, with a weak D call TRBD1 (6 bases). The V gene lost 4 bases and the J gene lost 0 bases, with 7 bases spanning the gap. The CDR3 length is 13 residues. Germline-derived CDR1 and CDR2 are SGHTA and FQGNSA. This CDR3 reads CASSSGASYEQYF. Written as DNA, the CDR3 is TGTGCCAGCAGCTCAGGGGCCTCCTACGAGCAGTACTTC.

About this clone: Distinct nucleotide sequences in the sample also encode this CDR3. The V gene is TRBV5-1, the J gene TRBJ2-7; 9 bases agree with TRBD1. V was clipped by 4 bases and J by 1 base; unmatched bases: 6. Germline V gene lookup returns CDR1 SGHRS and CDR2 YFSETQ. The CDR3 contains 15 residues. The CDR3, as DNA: TGCGCCAGCAGCCCCGGGGACAGGGATTCCTACGAGCAGTACTTC. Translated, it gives CASSPGDRDSYEQYF.

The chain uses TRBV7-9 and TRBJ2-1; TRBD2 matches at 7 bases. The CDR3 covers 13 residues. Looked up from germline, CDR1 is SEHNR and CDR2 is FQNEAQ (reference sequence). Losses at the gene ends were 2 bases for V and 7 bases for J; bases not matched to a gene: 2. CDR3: CASSLFSGNEQFF. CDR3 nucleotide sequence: TGTGCCAGCAGCTTATTTAGCGGGAATGAGCAGTTCTTC.

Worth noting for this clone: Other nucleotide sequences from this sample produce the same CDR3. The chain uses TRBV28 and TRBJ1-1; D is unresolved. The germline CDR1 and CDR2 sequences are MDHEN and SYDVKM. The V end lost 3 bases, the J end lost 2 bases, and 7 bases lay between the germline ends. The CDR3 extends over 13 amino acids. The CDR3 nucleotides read TGTGCCAGCAGTTTTCGCAGAAACACTGAAGCTTTCTTT. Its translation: CASSFRRNTEAFF.

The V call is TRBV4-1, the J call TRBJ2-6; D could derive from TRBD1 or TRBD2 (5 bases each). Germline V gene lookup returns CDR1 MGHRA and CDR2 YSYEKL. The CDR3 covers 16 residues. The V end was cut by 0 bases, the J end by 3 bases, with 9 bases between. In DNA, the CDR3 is TGCGCCAGCAGCCAAGAAGAGGGGCGTGGGGCCAACGTCCTGACTTTC. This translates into CASSQEEGRGANVLTF.

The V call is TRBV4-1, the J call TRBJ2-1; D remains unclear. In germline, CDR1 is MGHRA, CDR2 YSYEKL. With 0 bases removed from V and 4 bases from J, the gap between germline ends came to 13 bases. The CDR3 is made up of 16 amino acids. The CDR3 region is CASSQDPTTSYNEQFF. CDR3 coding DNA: TGCGCCAGCAGCCAAGATCCGACAACTTCTTACAATGAGCAGTTCTTC.

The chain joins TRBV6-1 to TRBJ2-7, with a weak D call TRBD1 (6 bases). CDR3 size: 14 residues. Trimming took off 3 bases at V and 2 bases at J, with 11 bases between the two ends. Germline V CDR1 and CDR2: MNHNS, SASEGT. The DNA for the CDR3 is TGTGCCAGCAGTGAGTCAGGGGTTCCCTACGAGCAGTACTTC. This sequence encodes CASSESGVPYEQYF.

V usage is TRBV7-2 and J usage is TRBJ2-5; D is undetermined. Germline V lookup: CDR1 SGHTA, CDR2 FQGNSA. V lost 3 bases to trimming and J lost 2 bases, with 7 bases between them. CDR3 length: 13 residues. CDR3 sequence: CASSFTNQETQYF. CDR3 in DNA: TGTGCCAGCAGCTTTACAAATCAAGAGACCCAGTACTTC.

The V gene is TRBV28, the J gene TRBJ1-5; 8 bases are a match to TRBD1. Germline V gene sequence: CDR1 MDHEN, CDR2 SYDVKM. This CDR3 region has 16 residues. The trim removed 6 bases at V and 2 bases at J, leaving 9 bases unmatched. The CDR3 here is CASRGTGGLGNQPQHF. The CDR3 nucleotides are TGTGCCAGCAGAGGAACAGGGGGTCTCGGCAATCAGCCCCAGCATTTT.

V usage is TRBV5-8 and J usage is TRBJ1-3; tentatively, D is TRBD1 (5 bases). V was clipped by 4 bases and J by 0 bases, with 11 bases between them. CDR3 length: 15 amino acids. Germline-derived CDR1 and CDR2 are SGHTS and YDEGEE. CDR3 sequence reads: CASSQGTHSGNTIYF. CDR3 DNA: TGTGCCAGCAGCCAAGGGACTCACTCTGGAAACACCATATATTTT.

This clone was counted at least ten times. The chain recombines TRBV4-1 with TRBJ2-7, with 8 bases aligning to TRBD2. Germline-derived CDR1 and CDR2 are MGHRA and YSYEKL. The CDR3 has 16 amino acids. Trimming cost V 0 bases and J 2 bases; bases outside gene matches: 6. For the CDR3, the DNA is TGCGCCAGCAGCCAAGATTGGCTAGCGGGCCCCTACGAGCAGTACTTC. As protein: CASSQDWLAGPYEQYF.

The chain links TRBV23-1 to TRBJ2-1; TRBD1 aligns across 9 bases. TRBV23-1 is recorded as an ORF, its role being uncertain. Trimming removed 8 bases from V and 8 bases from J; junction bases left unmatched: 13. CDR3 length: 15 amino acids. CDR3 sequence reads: CASLGTGSRRHEQFF. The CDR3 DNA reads TGCGCCAGCCTAGGGACAGGGTCTCGTAGGCATGAGCAGTTCTTC.

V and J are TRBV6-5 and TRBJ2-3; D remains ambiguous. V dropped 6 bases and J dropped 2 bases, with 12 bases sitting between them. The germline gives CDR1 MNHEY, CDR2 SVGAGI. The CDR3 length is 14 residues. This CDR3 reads CASSPYYPTDTQYF. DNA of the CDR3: TGTGCCAGCAGCCCTTATTATCCCACAGATACGCAGTATTTT.

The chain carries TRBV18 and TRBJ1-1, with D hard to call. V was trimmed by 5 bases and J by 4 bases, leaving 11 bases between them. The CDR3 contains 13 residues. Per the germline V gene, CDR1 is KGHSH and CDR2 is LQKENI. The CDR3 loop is CASSERGITEAFF. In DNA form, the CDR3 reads TGTGCCAGCTCAGAGAGAGGGATCACTGAAGCTTTCTTT.

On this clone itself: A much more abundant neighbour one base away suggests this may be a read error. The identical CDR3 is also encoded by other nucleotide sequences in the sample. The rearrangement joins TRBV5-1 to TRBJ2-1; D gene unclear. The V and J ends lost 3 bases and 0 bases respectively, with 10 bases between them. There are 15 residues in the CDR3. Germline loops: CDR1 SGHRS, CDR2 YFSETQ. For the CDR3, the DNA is TGCGCCAGCAGCTGGGATAGTAGCTCCTACAATGAGCAGTTCTTC. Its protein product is CASSWDSSSYNEQFF.

The CDR3 bases are TGCGCCAGCAGTTCACAGGGAGGGCAGCCCCAGCATTTT. Translating gives CASSSQGGQPQHF. V and J are TRBV5-1 and TRBJ1-5; tentative D call: TRBD1 (6 bases). This CDR3 has 13 residues. V was shortened by 5 bases and J by 7 bases, with 13 bases between the two germline ends. Germline CDR1 reads SGHRS; CDR2 reads YFSETQ.

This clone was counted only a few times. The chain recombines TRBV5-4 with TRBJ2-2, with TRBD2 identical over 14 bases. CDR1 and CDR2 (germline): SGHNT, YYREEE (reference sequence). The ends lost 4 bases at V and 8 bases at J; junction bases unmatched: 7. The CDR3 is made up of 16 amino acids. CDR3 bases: TGTGCCAGCAGCAGGGGACTAGCGGGAGTGCCGGGGGAGCTGTTTTTT. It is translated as CASSRGLAGVPGELFF.

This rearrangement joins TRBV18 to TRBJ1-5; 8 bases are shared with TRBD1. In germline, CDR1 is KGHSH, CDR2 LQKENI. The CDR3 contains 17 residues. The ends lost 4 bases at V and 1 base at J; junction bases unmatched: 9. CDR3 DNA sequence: TGTGCCAGCTCACTTACAGGGGGGATTAGGAGCAATCAGCCCCAGCATTTT. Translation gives CASSLTGGIRSNQPQHF.